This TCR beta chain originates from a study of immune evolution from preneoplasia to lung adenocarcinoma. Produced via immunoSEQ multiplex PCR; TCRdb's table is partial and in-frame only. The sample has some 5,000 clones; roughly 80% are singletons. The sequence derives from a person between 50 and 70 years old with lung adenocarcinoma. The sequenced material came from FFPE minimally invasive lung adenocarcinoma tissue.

Here the CDR3 DNA reads TGTGCCAGCAGTTTACGGGGTCTGGCCACCGGGGAGCTGTTTTTT. This encodes CASSLRGLATGELFF. The chain has TRBV6-6 and TRBJ2-2; perhaps TRBD2 as D (5 bases). CDR3 size: 15 residues. In germline, CDR1 is MNHNY, CDR2 SVGAGI (reference sequence). Trimming left V 4 bases short and J 4 bases short, with 13 bases between.